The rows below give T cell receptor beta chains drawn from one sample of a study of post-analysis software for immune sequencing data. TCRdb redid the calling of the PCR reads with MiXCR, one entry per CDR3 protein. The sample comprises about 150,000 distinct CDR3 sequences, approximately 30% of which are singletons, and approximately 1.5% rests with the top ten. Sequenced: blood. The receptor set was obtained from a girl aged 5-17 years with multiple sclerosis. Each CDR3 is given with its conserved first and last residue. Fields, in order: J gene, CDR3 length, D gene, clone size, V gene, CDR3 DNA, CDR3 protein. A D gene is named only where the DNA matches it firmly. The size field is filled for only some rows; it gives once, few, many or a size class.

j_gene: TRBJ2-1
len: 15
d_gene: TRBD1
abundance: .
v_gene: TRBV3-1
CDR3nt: TGTGCCAGCAGCGCCCAGGGGGCCTTTTACAATGAGCAGTTCTTC
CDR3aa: CASSAQGAFYNEQFF

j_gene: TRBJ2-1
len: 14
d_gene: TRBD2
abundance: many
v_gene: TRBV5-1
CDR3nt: TGCGCCAGCAGCACTAGCGGGGGTTACAATGAGCAGTTCTTC
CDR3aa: CASSTSGGYNEQFF

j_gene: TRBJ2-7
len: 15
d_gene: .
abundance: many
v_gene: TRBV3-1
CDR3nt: TGTGCCAGCAGCGGAAATCTACACCCACCCTACGAGCAGTACTTC
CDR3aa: CASSGNLHPPYEQYF

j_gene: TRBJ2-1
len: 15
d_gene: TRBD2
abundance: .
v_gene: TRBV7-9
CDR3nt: TGTGCCAGCAGCTTCTGGCGGGAGGCCCCCAATGAGCAGTTCTTC
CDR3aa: CASSFWREAPNEQFF

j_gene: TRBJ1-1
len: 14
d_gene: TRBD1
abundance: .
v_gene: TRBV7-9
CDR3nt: TGTGCCAGCAGCTGGGGGACAGGGGCGAATGAAGCTTTCTTT
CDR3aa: CASSWGTGANEAFF

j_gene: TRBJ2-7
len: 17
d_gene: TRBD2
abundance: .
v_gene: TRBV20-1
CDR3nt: TGCAGTGTCACCGGGACTAGCGGGAGAGGGTCCTACAATGAGCAGTACTTC
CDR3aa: CSVTGTSGRGSYNEQYF

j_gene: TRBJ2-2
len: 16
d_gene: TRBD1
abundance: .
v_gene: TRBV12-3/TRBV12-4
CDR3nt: TGTGCCAGCAGCCCGACCCCCGGGACAGGGTTCGGGGAGCTGTTTTTT
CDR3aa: CASSPTPGTGFGELFF

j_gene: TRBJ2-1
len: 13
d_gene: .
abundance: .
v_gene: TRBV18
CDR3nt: TGTGCCAGCTCACCGAGTGCCAGTCGGGAGCAGTTCTTC
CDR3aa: CASSPSASREQFF

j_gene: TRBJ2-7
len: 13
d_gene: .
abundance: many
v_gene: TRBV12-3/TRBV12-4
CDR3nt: TGTGCCAGCGCGATAGCGTACGTGGACGAGCAGTACTTC
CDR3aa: CASAIAYVDEQYF

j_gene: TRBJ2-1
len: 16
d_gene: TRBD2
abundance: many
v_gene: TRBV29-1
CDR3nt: TGCAGCCAGACTAGCGGGAGGTCGAGCTCCTACAATGAGCAGTTCTTC
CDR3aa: CSQTSGRSSSYNEQFF